This TCR beta chain stems from a study of T cell repertoires in cytomegalovirus infection. Study information: Signatures in public TCR beta sequences pointed to both CMV infection and matching HLA type. Study-wide points: HLA-C-restricted CMV-specific TCR beta clonotypes were dominant in the ex vivo response.

The trim removed 7 bases at V and 6 bases at J, leaving 8 bases unmatched. The CDR3 length is 13 residues. This clonotype was found a few times. Its target is unknown. TCRdb used MiXCR to reprocess the reads, holding one entry per CDR3 protein. The data show hundreds of thousands of distinct CDR3 sequences, 25% to 40% seen once. The V gene is TRBV12-3 or TRBV12-4, the J gene TRBJ2-7, with 8 bases matching TRBD2. The sequence derives from a human donor in good health (CMV status not recorded). Some clones in this sample may be carry-over from other donors' samples. Source: cultured CD8+ T cells from PBMCs, taken from culture after CMV antigen stimulation. DNA of the CDR3: TGTGCCAGCACCCCGGGGGGGGTCGGCGAGCAGTACTTC. The encoded protein is CASTPGGVGEQYF.